These T cell receptor beta chains were read from a single sample in a study of blood T cells in healthy people across ages. TCRdb used MiXCR to reprocess the 5' RACE reads, holding one entry per CDR3 protein. The repertoire consists of 700,000 or so distinct CDR3 sequences, with around 38% occurring once and the leading ten covering about 30%. Sequenced: blood. The receptor set was obtained from a man at least 80 years old in good health. The CDR3 runs from the conserved cysteine through the conserved F or W. The order of the fields is V gene, clone size, J gene, D gene, CDR3 protein, CDR3 DNA. A D gene is named only where the DNA matches it firmly. Some rows have no size entry. The others give once, few or many, or a class for an expanded clone.

v_call: TRBV29-1; clone_size: .; j_call: TRBJ2-1; d_call: .; cdr3_aa: CSVEGRRGEQFF; cdr3_nt: TGCAGCGTTGAAGGGAGGAGGGGTGAGCAGTTCTTC
v_call: TRBV5-8; clone_size: .; j_call: TRBJ2-7; d_call: .; cdr3_aa: CASSLSGFSASSYEQYF; cdr3_nt: TGTGCCAGCAGCCTGTCGGGTTTTAGCGCGAGCTCCTACGAGCAGTACTTC
v_call: TRBV20-1; clone_size: .; j_call: TRBJ2-7; d_call: .; cdr3_aa: CSARDLSGSYEQYF; cdr3_nt: TGCAGTGCTAGAGATTTGTCAGGATCCTACGAGCAGTACTTC
v_call: TRBV5-5; clone_size: .; j_call: TRBJ2-1; d_call: .; cdr3_aa: CVSFQGYSYNEQFF; cdr3_nt: TGTGTCAGCTTCCAGGGATACTCCTACAATGAGCAGTTCTTC
v_call: TRBV6-2/TRBV6-3; clone_size: few; j_call: TRBJ1-4; d_call: .; cdr3_aa: CATGGRGWDEKLFF; cdr3_nt: TGTGCCACGGGCGGACGGGGATGGGACGAAAAACTGTTTTTT
v_call: TRBV5-1; clone_size: .; j_call: TRBJ2-3; d_call: TRBD2; cdr3_aa: CASSLAGNMDTQYF; cdr3_nt: TGCGCCAGCAGCCTAGCGGGGAACATGGATACGCAGTATTTT
v_call: TRBV6-5; clone_size: .; j_call: TRBJ1-3; d_call: .; cdr3_aa: CASSYRGPNSGNTIYF; cdr3_nt: TGTGCCAGCAGTTACAGGGGCCCTAACTCTGGAAACACCATATATTTT
v_call: TRBV6-6; clone_size: .; j_call: TRBJ2-2; d_call: TRBD2; cdr3_aa: CASRRPGLAGVAGELFF; cdr3_nt: TGTGCCAGCAGGCGACCGGGACTAGCGGGAGTTGCCGGGGAGCTGTTTTTT
v_call: TRBV4-3; clone_size: .; j_call: TRBJ1-2; d_call: TRBD1; cdr3_aa: CASSQVYGMQGAGLSYGYTF; cdr3_nt: TGCGCCAGCAGCCAAGTGTATGGAATGCAGGGGGCAGGGTTGTCCTATGGCTACACCTTC
v_call: TRBV7-2; clone_size: many; j_call: TRBJ2-3; d_call: TRBD2; cdr3_aa: CASSPLRGGTDTQYF; cdr3_nt: TGTGCCAGCAGCCCCCTACGGGGGGGCACAGATACGCAGTATTTT
v_call: TRBV6-2/TRBV6-3; clone_size: .; j_call: TRBJ2-7; d_call: TRBD1; cdr3_aa: CASSCGQGVKQYF; cdr3_nt: TGTGCCAGCAGTTGTGGACAGGGGGTCAAACAGTACTTC
v_call: TRBV5-6; clone_size: many; j_call: TRBJ1-2; d_call: .; cdr3_aa: CASSLRVGYTF; cdr3_nt: TGTGCCAGCAGCTTGAGGGTCGGCTACACCTTC
v_call: TRBV7-2; clone_size: many; j_call: TRBJ2-5; d_call: TRBD2; cdr3_aa: CASSELAGDQETQYF; cdr3_nt: TGTGCCAGCAGCGAACTAGCGGGAGACCAAGAGACCCAGTACTTC
v_call: TRBV7-2; clone_size: .; j_call: TRBJ1-5; d_call: .; cdr3_aa: CASSPVRQGPQHF; cdr3_nt: TGTGCCAGCAGCCCCGTGAGGCAGGGGCCCCAGCATTTT
v_call: TRBV20-1; clone_size: once; j_call: TRBJ2-3; d_call: .; cdr3_aa: CSAVPGSTDTQYF; cdr3_nt: TGCAGTGCTGTCCCTGGTAGCACAGATACGCAGTATTTT
v_call: TRBV7-9; clone_size: few; j_call: TRBJ2-1; d_call: .; cdr3_aa: CASSPPGVLDRRNEQFF; cdr3_nt: TGTGCCAGCAGTCCTCCTGGCGTCCTCGACCGTAGGAATGAGCAGTTCTTC
v_call: TRBV6-1; clone_size: .; j_call: TRBJ2-7; d_call: .; cdr3_aa: CASTQGRLPGSYEQYF; cdr3_nt: TGTGCCAGCACCCAAGGGAGGTTACCGGGCTCCTACGAGCAGTACTTC
v_call: TRBV7-2; clone_size: .; j_call: TRBJ2-3; d_call: TRBD2; cdr3_aa: CASSFSGLATDTQYF; cdr3_nt: TGTGCCAGCAGCTTTTCGGGACTAGCAACAGATACGCAGTATTTT
v_call: TRBV7-2; clone_size: .; j_call: TRBJ2-7; d_call: TRBD2; cdr3_aa: CASSRAGTSGGRDEQYF; cdr3_nt: TGTGCCAGCAGCCGAGCCGGGACTAGCGGGGGGAGAGACGAGCAGTACTTC
v_call: TRBV20-1; clone_size: few; j_call: TRBJ1-2; d_call: TRBD1; cdr3_aa: CSATVPRGRIQGYTF; cdr3_nt: TGCAGTGCTACAGTACCCAGGGGGAGGATACAGGGCTACACCTTC
v_call: TRBV7-2; clone_size: few; j_call: TRBJ2-3; d_call: .; cdr3_aa: CASSLDRVKQYF; cdr3_nt: TGTGCCAGCAGCTTAGACAGGGTAAAGCAGTATTTT
v_call: TRBV6-5; clone_size: few; j_call: TRBJ1-5; d_call: TRBD1; cdr3_aa: CASRRTGVNQPQHF; cdr3_nt: TGTGCCAGCAGGCGGACAGGAGTAAATCAGCCCCAGCATTTT
v_call: TRBV20-1; clone_size: .; j_call: TRBJ1-6; d_call: .; cdr3_aa: CSARAQDSYNSPLHF; cdr3_nt: TGCAGTGCTAGAGCGCAGGACTCCTATAATTCACCCCTCCACTTT
v_call: TRBV20-1; clone_size: few; j_call: TRBJ2-4; d_call: TRBD1; cdr3_aa: CSAEGQGADIQYF; cdr3_nt: TGCAGTGCTGAGGGACAGGGGGCGGACATTCAGTACTTC
v_call: TRBV7-2; clone_size: few; j_call: TRBJ2-7; d_call: TRBD1; cdr3_aa: CASSSGQLSSYEQYF; cdr3_nt: TGTGCCAGCAGCTCGGGACAGCTGAGCTCCTACGAGCAGTACTTC